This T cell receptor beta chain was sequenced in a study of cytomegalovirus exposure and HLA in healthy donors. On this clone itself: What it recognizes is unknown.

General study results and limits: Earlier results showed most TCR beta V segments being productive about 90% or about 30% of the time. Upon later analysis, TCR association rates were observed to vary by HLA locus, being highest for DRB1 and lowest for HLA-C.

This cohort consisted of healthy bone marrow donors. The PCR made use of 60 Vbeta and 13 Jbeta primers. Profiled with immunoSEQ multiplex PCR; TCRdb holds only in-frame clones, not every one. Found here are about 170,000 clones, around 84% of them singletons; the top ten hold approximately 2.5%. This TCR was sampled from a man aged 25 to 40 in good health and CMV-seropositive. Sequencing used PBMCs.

The CDR3 nucleotides are TGTGCCAGCAGCTTGGCCGGGGGACTCTACGAGCAGTACTTC. Amino acids: CASSLAGGLYEQYF. The V call is TRBV5-5, the J call TRBJ2-7, with a tentative D call TRBD2 (6 bases). The CDR3 spans 14 residues. Per germline, CDR1 SGHKS and CDR2 YYEKEE (reference sequence). Trimming left V 0 bases short and J 3 bases short, with 10 bases between.